This passage covers 9 T cell receptor beta chains from one sample sequenced in a study of blood T cells in healthy people across ages. It was with a sample-barcoded 5' primer and a J-beta primer mix that a second PCR of roughly 7 to 11 cycles was run. MiXCR, run by TCRdb on the 5' RACE reads, gives a single entry per CDR3 protein. This sample yields some 1,500,000 distinct CDR3 sequences, of which 40% to 45% are seen a single time; around 4% belongs to the top ten. Sequencing was performed on blood. These receptor sequences come from a woman between 18 and 29 years old in good health.

This clonotype was seen more than once but under ten times. This chain uses TRBV25-1 with TRBJ1-2; 10 nucleotides align to TRBD1. The CDR3 has 15 residues. V lost 3 bases, J lost 9 bases, and 10 bases stayed unmatched. CDR1 is MGHDK, CDR2 SYGVNS, per germline. CDR3 residues: CASSDGQGEGRSYTF. The CDR3 nucleotides read TGTGCCAGCAGTGACGGACAGGGGGAGGGGAGAAGCTACACCTTC.

The chain employs TRBV7-8 and TRBJ2-6; D unresolved. This CDR3 has 15 amino acids. V lost 8 bases and J lost 0, with 11 bases in between. Germline CDR1 SGHVS, CDR2 FQNEAQ. CDR3 nucleotide sequence: TGTGCCAGCTGCGTGTTTGGCTCTGGGGCCAACGTCCTGACTTTC. It encodes CASCVFGSGANVLTF.

This chain connects TRBV20-1 to TRBJ2-1; 7 bases are a match to TRBD1. The CDR3 is 12 amino acids. The trim removed 6 bases at V and 5 bases at J, leaving 4 bases unmatched. Germline V gene lookup returns CDR1 DFQATT and CDR2 SNEGSKA (reference sequence). The CDR3 region is CSAATGNNEQFF. As DNA, the CDR3 is TGCAGTGCGGCGACAGGGAACAATGAGCAGTTCTTC.

This clonotype is a singleton in its sample. The chain employs TRBV6-2 or TRBV6-3 and TRBJ2-7; D possibly corresponds to TRBD2 (6 bases). The V end was cut by 6 bases, the J end by 3 bases, with 18 bases between. Germline V CDR1 and CDR2: MNHEY, SVGEGT. The CDR3 spans 15 residues. The CDR3 nucleotides are TGTGCCAGCAGGTCTCGACTAGTGGTCGACTACGAGCAGTACTTC. Encoded protein: CASRSRLVVDYEQYF.

This clonotype was detected many times. The rearrangement uses TRBV5-6 and TRBJ1-2; no clear D. Looked up from germline, CDR1 is SGHDT and CDR2 is YYEEEE. The CDR3 spans 13 residues. Deletions cut 3 bases from V and 8 bases from J, with 14 bases between. As DNA, the CDR3 is TGTGCCAGCAGCTCGGCGGCAGTCCGCGGCTACACCTTC. It translates to CASSSAAVRGYTF.

The rearrangement joins TRBV11-2 to TRBJ2-2, with D unresolved. Trimming stripped 3 bases from V and 2 bases from J, with 10 bases between. The CDR3 totals 15 residues. The germline CDR1 and CDR2 sequences are SGHAT and FQNNGV. In nucleotides, the CDR3 is TGTGCCAGCAGCTTGGGATACAGTAACACCGGGGAGCTGTTTTTT. This translates into CASSLGYSNTGELFF.

The rearrangement uses TRBV6-2 or TRBV6-3 and TRBJ2-5, with TRBD2 matching 10 bases. Trimming took 6 bases from V and 11 from J; bases not matched to a gene: 12. The CDR3 sequence is 14 residues long. Per the germline V gene, CDR1 is MNHEY and CDR2 is SVGEGT. The CDR3, as DNA: TGTGCCAGCAGAGGGACTAGCGCCACGAATGAGCAGTACTTC. Protein product: CASRGTSATNEQYF.

J is TRBJ2-7 and V is TRBV5-5; no clear D gene. Germline V gives CDR1 SGHKS, CDR2 YYEKEE (reference sequence). Trimming removed 4 bases from V and 3 bases from J, with 8 bases in between. The CDR3 runs to 12 residues. CDR3 loop: CASSDFLYEQYF. DNA of the CDR3: TGTGCCAGCAGCGACTTCCTCTACGAGCAGTACTTC.

This clonotype was counted only a few times. The genes are TRBV5-1 and TRBJ2-1, with 11 positions matching TRBD2. Germline CDR1 reads SGHRS; CDR2 reads YFSETQ. Trimming cost V 1 base and J 8 bases; bases outside gene matches: 8. This CDR3 region has 16 residues. The CDR3 loop reads CASSLIAGGRHYEQFF. DNA of the CDR3: TGCGCCAGCAGCTTGATAGCGGGGGGGCGTCACTATGAGCAGTTCTTC.